The clone carrying this T cell receptor (beta chain) appeared once. This entry comes from a study of blood T cells in healthy people across ages. In the study overall: Capturing about one barcoded beta molecule per two T cells was achieved by template switching.

Every donor contributed around 10 milliliters of peripheral blood by blood draw. Every sample yielded at least 7 million isolated PBMCs. Alongside a J-beta primer mix, a sample-barcoded 5' primer served in a second PCR lasting about 7 to 12 cycles. Individual samples furnished no less than 3 million CDR3-containing paired-end reads apiece. TCRdb re-called the 5' RACE reads with MiXCR, one entry per CDR3 protein. Of around 1,900,000 distinct CDR3 sequences detected, 30% to 40% appear once; the ten largest clones hold around 23%. The clonotype originates from a human donor in good health. Input material: blood.

Here the CDR3 DNA reads TGCGCCAGCAGCACAGACAGGGGATATGCTGAAGCTTTCTTT. Translating gives CASSTDRGYAEAFF. The V gene is TRBV5-1, the J gene TRBJ1-1; 8 bases are a match to TRBD1. The CDR3 extends over 14 amino acids. V dropped 4 bases and J dropped 6; count of bases not matched to a gene: 8. Germline V gene lookup returns CDR1 SGHRS and CDR2 YFSETQ.